This T cell receptor beta chain stems from a study of a mutant IDH1 vaccine in newly diagnosed glioma. At the level of the study: Of treated patients, about 60% were men and about 38% women, averaging roughly 40 years. Prior therapy was radiotherapy, temozolomide, or both; most received both.

Some clones are missing from TCRdb's copy, which holds only in-frame ones; the method was immunoSEQ multiplex PCR. The profile covers around 52,000 clones, with over 60% appearing a single time and less than 15% taken by the ten largest. A note on this clone: Its antigen is unidentified.

Germline loops: CDR1 SEHNR, CDR2 FQNEAQ (reference sequence). This CDR3 has 14 amino acids. V lost 1 base and J lost 0, with 3 bases in between. Specified time point: week 35, safety follow-up. Mutant IDH1 20-mer peptide, at 300 ug, made up each vaccine dose, with topical imiquimod. Patients came in for eight vaccinations, in weeks 1, 3, 5, 7, 11, 15, 19 and 23. Study findings and constraints: Seemingly, pseudoprogression had no relation to changes in the top peripheral T cell clonotypes.

The chain has TRBV7-9 and TRBJ1-4; D unclear. The specimen comprised PBMCs, sampled from a glioma patient whose treatment included an IDH1 peptide vaccine. The sequence came from a man in his forties or fifties with glioma. The CDR3 bases are TGTGCCAGCAGCTTAGTCTCAACTAATGAAAAACTGTTTTTT. Amino acids: CASSLVSTNEKLFF.